This record looks at one T cell receptor (beta chain) sequence and its context. Authors' processing steps: How many nucleated cells were present was estimated from reference gene primer amplification. Method: immunoSEQ multiplex PCR; TCRdb's copy keeps in-frame clones and lacks some. Clone size and the V and J calls come from that table; the DNA yielded D and trimming. The table includes 200,000 to 250,000 clones, around four fifths detected once. Trimming removed 2 bases at V and 1 base at J, with 7 bases between. Germline V lookup: CDR1 MNHNY, CDR2 SVGAGI (reference sequence). The CDR3 is 14 amino acids. This sample was included in a study of blood T cell repertoires in COVID-19. About the study: There were acute and convalescent COVID-19 samples, and they came from the United States, Italy and Spain. The analysed material was cDNA or gDNA that came from T cells, B-cell-depleted T cells, or PBMCs.

Sequencing was done on a sample of peripheral blood. The TCR originated in a woman aged 55-69 years who had recovered from COVID-19. The chain is built from TRBV6-6 and TRBJ2-3; unclear D gene. CDR3 sequence (DNA): TGTGCCAGCAGTTACGGCCCAGGCACAGATACGCAGTATTTT. It is translated as CASSYGPGTDTQYF.